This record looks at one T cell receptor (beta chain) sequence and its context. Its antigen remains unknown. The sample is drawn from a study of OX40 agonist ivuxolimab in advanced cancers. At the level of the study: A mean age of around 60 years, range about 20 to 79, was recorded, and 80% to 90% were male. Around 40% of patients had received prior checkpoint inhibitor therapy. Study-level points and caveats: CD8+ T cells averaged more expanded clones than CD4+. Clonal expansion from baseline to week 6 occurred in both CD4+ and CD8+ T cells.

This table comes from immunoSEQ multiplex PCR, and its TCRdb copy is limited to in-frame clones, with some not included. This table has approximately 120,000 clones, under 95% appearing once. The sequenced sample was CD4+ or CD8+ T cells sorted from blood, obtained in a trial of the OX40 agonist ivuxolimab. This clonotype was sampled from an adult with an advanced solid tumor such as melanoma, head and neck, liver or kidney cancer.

The chain's CDR3 is CASSFLHAGGVETQYF. In DNA form, the CDR3 reads TGTGCCAGCAGTTTTTTACACGCGGGGGGCGTGGAGACCCAGTACTTC. This chain uses TRBV28 with TRBJ2-5, with 8 bases aligning to TRBD2. The CDR3 extends over 16 amino acids. Looked up from germline, CDR1 is MDHEN and CDR2 is SYDVKM. V lost 3 bases, J lost 5 bases, and 11 bases stayed unmatched.